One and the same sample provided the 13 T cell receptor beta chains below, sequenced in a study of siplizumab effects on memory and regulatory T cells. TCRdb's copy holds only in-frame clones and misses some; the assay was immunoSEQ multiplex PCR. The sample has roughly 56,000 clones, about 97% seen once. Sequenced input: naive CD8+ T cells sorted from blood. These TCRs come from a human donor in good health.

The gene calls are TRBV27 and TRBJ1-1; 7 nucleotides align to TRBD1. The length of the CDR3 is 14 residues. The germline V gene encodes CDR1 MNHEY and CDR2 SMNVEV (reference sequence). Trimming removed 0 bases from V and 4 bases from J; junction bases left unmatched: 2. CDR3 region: CASSLSGGSTEAFF. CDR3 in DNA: TGTGCCAGCAGTTTATCAGGGGGCTCCACTGAAGCTTTCTTT.

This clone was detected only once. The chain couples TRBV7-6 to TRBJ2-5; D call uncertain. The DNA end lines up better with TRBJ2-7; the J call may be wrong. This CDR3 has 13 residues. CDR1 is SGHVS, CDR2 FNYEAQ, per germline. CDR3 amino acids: CASSLEVFYEQYF. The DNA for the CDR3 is TGTGCCAGCAGCTTAGAGGTGTTCTACGAGCAGTACTTC.

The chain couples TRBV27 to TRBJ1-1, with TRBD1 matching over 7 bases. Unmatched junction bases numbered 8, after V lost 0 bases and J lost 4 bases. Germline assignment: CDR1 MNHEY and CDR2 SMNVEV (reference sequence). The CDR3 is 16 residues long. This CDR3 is CASSLSAGGMGTEAFF. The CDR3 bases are TGTGCCAGCAGTTTATCGGCAGGGGGTATGGGCACTGAAGCTTTCTTT.

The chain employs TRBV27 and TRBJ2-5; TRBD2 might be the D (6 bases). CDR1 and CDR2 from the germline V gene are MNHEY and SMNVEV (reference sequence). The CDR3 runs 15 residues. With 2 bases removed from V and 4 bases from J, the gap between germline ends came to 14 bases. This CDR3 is CASSLDGRGRETQYF. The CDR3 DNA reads TGTGCCAGCAGTTTAGACGGGAGAGGTCGAGAGACCCAGTACTTC.

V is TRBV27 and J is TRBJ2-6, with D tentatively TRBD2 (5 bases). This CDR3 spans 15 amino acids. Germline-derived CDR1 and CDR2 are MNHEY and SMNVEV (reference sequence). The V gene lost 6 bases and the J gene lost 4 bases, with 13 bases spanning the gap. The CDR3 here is CASSPSGYGANVLTF. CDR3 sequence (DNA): TGTGCCAGCAGCCCCTCGGGGTACGGGGCCAACGTCCTGACTTTC.

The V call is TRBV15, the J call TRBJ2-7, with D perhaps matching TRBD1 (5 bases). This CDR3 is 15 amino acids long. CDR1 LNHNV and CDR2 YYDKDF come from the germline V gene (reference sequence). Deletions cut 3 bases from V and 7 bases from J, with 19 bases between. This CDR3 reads CATSSETEFGEEQYF. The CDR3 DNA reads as TGTGCCACCAGCAGCGAGACAGAATTTGGAGAAGAGCAGTACTTC.

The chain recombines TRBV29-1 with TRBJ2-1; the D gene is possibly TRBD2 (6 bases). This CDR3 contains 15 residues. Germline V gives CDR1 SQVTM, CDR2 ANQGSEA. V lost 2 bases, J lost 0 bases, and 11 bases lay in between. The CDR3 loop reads CSVELVTSSYNEQFF. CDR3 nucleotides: TGCAGCGTTGAATTGGTGACTAGCTCCTACAATGAGCAGTTCTTC.

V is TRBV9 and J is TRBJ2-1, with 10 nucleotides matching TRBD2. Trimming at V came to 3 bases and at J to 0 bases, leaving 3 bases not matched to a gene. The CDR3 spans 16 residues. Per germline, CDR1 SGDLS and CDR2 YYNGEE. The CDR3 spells CASSETSGNSYNEQFF. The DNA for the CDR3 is TGTGCCAGCAGCGAAACTAGCGGGAACTCCTACAATGAGCAGTTCTTC. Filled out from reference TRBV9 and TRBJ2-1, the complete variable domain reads DSGVTQTPKHLITATGQRVTLRCSPRSGDLSVYWYQQSLDQGLQFLIQYYNGEERAKGNILERFSAQQFPDLHSELNLSSLELGDSALYFCASSETSGNSYNEQFFGPGTRLTVL.

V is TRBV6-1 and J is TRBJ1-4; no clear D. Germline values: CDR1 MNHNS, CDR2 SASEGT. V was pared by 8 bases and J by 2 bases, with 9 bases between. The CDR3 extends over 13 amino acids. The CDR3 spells CASSAWTNEKLFF. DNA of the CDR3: TGTGCCAGCTCGGCCTGGACTAATGAAAAACTGTTTTTT.

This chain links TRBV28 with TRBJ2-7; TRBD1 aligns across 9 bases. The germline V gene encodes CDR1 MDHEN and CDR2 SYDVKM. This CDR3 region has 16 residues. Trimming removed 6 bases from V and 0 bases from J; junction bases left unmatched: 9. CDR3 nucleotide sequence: TGTGCCAGCAGGTCGCCGGGACAGGGCTTCTCCTACGAGCAGTACTTC. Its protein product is CASRSPGQGFSYEQYF.

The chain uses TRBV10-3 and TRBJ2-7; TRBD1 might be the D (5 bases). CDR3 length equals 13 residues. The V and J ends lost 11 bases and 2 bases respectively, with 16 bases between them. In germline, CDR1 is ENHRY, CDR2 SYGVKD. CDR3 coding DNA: TGTGCCTCCCAGGGCACAGAAACCTACGAGCAGTACTTC. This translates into CASQGTETYEQYF.

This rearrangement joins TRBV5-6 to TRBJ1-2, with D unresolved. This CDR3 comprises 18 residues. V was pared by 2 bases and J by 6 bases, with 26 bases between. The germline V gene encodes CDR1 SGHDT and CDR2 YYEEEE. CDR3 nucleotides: TGTGCCAGCAGCTTTGCGGTCTCGGGAGGGTCCGCCGATGATGGCTACACCTTC. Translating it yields CASSFAVSGGSADDGYTF.

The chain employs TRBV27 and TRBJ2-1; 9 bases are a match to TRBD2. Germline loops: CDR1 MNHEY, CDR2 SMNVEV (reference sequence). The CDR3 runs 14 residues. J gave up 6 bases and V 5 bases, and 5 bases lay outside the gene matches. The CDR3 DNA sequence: TGTGCCAGCAGTCCTAGCGGGATAGGCAATGAGCAGTTCTTC. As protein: CASSPSGIGNEQFF.